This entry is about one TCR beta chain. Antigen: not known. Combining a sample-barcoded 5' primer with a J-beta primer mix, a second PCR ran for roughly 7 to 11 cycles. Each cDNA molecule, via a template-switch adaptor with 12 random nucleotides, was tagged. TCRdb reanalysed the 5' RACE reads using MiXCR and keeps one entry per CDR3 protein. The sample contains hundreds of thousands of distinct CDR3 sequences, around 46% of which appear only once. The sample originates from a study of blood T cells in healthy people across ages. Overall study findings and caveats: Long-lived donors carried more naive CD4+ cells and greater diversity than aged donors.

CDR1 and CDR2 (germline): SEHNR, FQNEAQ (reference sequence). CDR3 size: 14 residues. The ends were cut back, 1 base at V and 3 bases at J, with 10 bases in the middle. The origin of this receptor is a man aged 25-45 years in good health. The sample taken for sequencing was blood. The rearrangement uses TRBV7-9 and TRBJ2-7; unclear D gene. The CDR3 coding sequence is TGTGCCAGCAGCTTAGAGCTAAGCGACTACGAGCAGTACTTC. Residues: CASSLELSDYEQYF.